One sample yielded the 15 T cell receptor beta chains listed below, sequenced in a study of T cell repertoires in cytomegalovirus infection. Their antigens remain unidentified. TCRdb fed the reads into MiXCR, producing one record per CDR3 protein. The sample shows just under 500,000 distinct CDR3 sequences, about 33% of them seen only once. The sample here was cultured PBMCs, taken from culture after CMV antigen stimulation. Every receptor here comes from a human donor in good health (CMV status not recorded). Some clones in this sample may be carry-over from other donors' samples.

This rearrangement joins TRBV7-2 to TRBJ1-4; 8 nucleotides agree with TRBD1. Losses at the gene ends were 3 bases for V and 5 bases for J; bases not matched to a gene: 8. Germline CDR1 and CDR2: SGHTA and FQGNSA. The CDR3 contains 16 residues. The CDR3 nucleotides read TGTGCCAGCAGCTTGGATGGGACAGGATGGAATGAAAAACTGTTTTTT. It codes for CASSLDGTGWNEKLFF. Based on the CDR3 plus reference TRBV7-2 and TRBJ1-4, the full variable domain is GAGVSQSPSNKVTEKGKDVELRCDPISGHTALYWYRQSLGQGLEFLIYFQGNSAPDKSGLPSDRFSAERTGGSVSTLTIQRTQQEDSAVYLCASSLDGTGWNEKLFFGSGTQLSVL.

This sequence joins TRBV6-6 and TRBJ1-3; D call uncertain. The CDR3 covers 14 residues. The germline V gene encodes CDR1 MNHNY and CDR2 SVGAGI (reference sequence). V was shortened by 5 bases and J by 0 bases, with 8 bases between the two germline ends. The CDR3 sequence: CASSAGSSGNTIYF. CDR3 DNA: TGTGCCAGCAGTGCCGGGAGCTCTGGAAACACCATATATTTT.

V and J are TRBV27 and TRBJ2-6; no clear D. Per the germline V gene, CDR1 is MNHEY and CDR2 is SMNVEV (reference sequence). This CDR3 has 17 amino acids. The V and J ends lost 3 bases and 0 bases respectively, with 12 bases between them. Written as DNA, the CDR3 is TGTGCCAGCAGTTTTTCTGGACGCCTCTCTGGGGCCAACGTCCTGACTTTC. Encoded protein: CASSFSGRLSGANVLTF.

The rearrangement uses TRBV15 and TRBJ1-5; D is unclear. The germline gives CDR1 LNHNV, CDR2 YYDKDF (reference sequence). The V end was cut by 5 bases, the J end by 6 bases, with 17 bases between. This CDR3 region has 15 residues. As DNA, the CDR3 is TGTGCCACCAGCCCCATCCCGCATTTGGGTCAGCCCCAGCATTTT. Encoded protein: CATSPIPHLGQPQHF.

CDR3 in DNA: TGCAGTGCTAGAGATGTGAAGAGCTCCTACAATGAGCAGTTCTTC. Its translation: CSARDVKSSYNEQFF. The chain joins TRBV20-1 to TRBJ2-1; no firm D call. The germline V gene has CDR1 DFQATT and CDR2 SNEGSKA (reference sequence). The V gene lost 0 bases and the J gene lost 0 bases, with 9 bases spanning the gap. The CDR3 covers 15 residues.

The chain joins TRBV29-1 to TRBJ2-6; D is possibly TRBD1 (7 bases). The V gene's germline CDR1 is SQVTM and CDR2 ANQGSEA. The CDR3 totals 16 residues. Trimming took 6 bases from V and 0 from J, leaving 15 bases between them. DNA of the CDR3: TGCAGCGTGGGGGGACAGATAAGCTCTGGGGCCAACGTCCTGACTTTC. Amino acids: CSVGGQISSGANVLTF.

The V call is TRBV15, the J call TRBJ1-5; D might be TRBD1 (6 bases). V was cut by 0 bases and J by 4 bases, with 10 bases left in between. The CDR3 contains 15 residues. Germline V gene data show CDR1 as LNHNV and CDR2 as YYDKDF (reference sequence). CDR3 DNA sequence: TGTGCCACCAGCAGAGACCCCACAGGGAATCAGCCCCAGCATTTT. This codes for CATSRDPTGNQPQHF.

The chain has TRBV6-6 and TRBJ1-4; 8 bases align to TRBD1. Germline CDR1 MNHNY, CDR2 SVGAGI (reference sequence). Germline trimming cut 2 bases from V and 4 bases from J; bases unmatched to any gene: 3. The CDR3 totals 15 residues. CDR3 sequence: CASSYNGQGNEKLFF. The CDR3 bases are TGTGCCAGCAGTTACAACGGACAGGGTAATGAAAAACTGTTTTTT.

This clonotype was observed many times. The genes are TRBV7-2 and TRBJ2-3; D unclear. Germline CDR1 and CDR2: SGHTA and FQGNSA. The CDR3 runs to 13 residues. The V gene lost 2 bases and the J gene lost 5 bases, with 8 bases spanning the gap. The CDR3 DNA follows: TGTGCCAGCAGCTTAACCAGCGAAGATACGCAGTATTTT. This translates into CASSLTSEDTQYF.

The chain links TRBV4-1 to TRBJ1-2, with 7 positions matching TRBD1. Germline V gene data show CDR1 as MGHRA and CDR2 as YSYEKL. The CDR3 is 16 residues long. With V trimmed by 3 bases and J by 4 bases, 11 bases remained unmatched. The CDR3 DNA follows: TGCGCCAGCAGCCAGCAGGGGGGACAGAAGACCTATGGCTACACCTTC. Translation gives CASSQQGGQKTYGYTF.

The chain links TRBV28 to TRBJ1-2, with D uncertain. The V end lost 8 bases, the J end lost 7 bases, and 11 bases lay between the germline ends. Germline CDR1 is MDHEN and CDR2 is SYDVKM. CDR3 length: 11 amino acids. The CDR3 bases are TGTGCCAGCCGTATGACTGGTGGCTACACCTTC. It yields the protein CASRMTGGYTF.

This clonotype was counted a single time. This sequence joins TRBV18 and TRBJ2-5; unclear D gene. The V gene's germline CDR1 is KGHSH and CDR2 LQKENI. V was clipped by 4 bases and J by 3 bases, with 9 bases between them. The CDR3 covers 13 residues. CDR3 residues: CASSRAQEETQYF. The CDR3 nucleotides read TGTGCCAGCTCACGGGCACAAGAAGAGACCCAGTACTTC. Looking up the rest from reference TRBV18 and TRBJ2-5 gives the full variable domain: NAGVMQNPRHLVRRRGQEARLRCSPMKGHSHVYWYRQLPEEGLKFMVYLQKENIIDESGMPKERFSAEFPKEGPSILRIQQVVRGDSAAYFCASSRAQEETQYFGPGTRLLVL.

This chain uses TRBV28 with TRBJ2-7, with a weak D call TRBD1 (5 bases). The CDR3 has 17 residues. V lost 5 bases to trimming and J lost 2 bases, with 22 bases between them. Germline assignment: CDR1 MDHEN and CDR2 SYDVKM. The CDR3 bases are TGTGCCAGCAGTCCCAACCCCGAAAGGACACAGACCTACGAGCAGTACTTC. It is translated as CASSPNPERTQTYEQYF.

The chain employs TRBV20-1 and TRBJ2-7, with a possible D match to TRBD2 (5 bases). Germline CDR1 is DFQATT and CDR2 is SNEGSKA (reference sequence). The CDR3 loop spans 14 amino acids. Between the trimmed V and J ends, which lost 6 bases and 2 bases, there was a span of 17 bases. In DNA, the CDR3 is TGCAGTGCCACCTGGAGCGGATGGGCCTACGAGCAGTACTTC. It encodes CSATWSGWAYEQYF.

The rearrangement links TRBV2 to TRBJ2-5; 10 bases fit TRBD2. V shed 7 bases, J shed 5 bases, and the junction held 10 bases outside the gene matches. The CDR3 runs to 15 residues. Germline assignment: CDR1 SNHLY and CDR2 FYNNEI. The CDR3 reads CASKKSGRGSETQYF. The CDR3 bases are TGTGCCAGCAAGAAAAGCGGGAGGGGTTCGGAGACCCAGTACTTC. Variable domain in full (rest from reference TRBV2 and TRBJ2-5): EPEVTQTPSHQVTQMGQEVILRCVPISNHLYFYWYRQILGQKVEFLVSFYNNEISEKSEIFDDQFSVERPDGSNFTLKIRSTKLEDSAMYFCASKKSGRGSETQYFGPGTRLLVL.